The rows below give T cell receptor beta chains drawn from one sample of a study of blood T cell repertoires in COVID-19. Profiling relied on immunoSEQ multiplex PCR, and the TCRdb table lists in-frame clones only, not all of them. The data contain 200,000 to 250,000 clones, approximately 82% of them seen just once; the ten biggest clones take up around 3.5%. Sequenced input: peripheral blood. The receptors come from a woman aged 18-29 years with acute or convalescent COVID-19. Each CDR3 is given with its conserved first and last residue. Each record gives: CDR3 length, clone size, J gene, V gene, D gene, CDR3 DNA, CDR3 protein. D genes are given only for firm matches. Size is stated for part of the rows, as once, few or many counts, or as a class when the clone is expanded.

length: 13
size: .
J: TRBJ1-2
V: TRBV11-2
D: TRBD1
DNA: TGTGCCAGCAGCTCGGACAGGAACTATGGCTACACCTTC
CDR3: CASSSDRNYGYTF

length: 13
size: .
J: TRBJ1-6
V: TRBV6-5
D: TRBD1
DNA: TGTGCCAGCAGATTTACAGGGGGCTCACCCCTCCACTTT
CDR3: CASRFTGGSPLHF

length: 13
size: .
J: TRBJ1-5
V: TRBV12-3/TRBV12-4
D: .
DNA: TGTGCCAGCAGGGGCACGGGGGATCAGCCCCAGCATTTT
CDR3: CASRGTGDQPQHF

length: 14
size: once
J: TRBJ2-7
V: TRBV11-2
D: .
DNA: TGTGCCAGCAGCTTAGATACCCTAGGGAGGGAGCAGTACTTC
CDR3: CASSLDTLGREQYF

length: 11
size: .
J: TRBJ2-5
V: TRBV20-1
D: .
DNA: TGCAGTGGACAGGTTATGGAGACCCAGTACTTC
CDR3: CSGQVMETQYF

length: 17
size: .
J: TRBJ1-4
V: TRBV7-8
D: TRBD1
DNA: TGTGCCAGCAGCAGACAGGGGAGGTGGGAAACTAATGAAAAACTGTTTTTT
CDR3: CASSRQGRWETNEKLFF

length: 15
size: .
J: TRBJ1-1
V: TRBV27
D: .
DNA: TGTGCCAGCAGTTTATGGATGGGCCTGAACACTGAAGCTTTCTTT
CDR3: CASSLWMGLNTEAFF

length: 15
size: .
J: TRBJ2-1
V: TRBV15
D: TRBD1
DNA: TGTGCCACCAGCAGAGATCTTGGGGGACAGCATGAGCAGTTCTTC
CDR3: CATSRDLGGQHEQFF

length: 14
size: few
J: TRBJ1-2
V: TRBV7-2
D: TRBD1
DNA: TGTGCCAGCAGATTGGGACAGACTAACTATGGCTACACCTTC
CDR3: CASRLGQTNYGYTF

length: 16
size: .
J: TRBJ1-5
V: TRBV7-8
D: .
DNA: TGTGCCAGCAGCTTACGTGCGGGGGGCCCGGATCAGCCCCAGCATTTT
CDR3: CASSLRAGGPDQPQHF

length: 16
size: .
J: TRBJ2-1
V: TRBV6-2/TRBV6-3
D: TRBD2
DNA: TGTGCCAGCAGTTACGACCTAGCGGGGGGCACCGAGGAGCAGTTCTTC
CDR3: CASSYDLAGGTEEQFF

length: 15
size: .
J: TRBJ2-7
V: TRBV19
D: TRBD2
DNA: TGTGCCAGTAGTATTACTAGAGCGGGAATCAACGAGCAGTACTTC
CDR3: CASSITRAGINEQYF

length: 13
size: .
J: TRBJ1-2
V: TRBV24-1
D: .
DNA: TGTGCCACCTCCGCGTCAGGGAAGTATGGCTACACCTTC
CDR3: CATSASGKYGYTF

length: 14
size: .
J: TRBJ1-2
V: TRBV28
D: .
DNA: TGTGCCAGCAGTTTATTGGGGGCCCTAAGGGGCTACACCTTC
CDR3: CASSLLGALRGYTF

length: 15
size: .
J: TRBJ2-3
V: TRBV10-2
D: TRBD2
DNA: TGCGCCAGCAGGGGACTAGCGGGAGTCACAGATACGCAGTATTTT
CDR3: CASRGLAGVTDTQYF

length: 15
size: .
J: TRBJ2-1
V: TRBV7-2
D: .
DNA: TGTGCCAGCAGCACGCTAACGGTGGTCTACAATGAGCAGTTCTTC
CDR3: CASSTLTVVYNEQFF

length: 12
size: few
J: TRBJ2-7
V: TRBV24-1
D: .
DNA: TGTGCCACCAGTGATCAGGGGTGGGAGCAGTACTTC
CDR3: CATSDQGWEQYF

length: 17
size: .
J: TRBJ2-5
V: TRBV18
D: TRBD1
DNA: TGTGCCAGCTCACCACCGCCCAGGGGGAGCGGAAAAGAGACCCAGTACTTC
CDR3: CASSPPPRGSGKETQYF

length: 11
size: .
J: TRBJ1-1
V: TRBV27
D: TRBD1
DNA: TGTGCCAACCCGGGACAGGGTGAGGCTTTCTTT
CDR3: CANPGQGEAFF

length: 15
size: .
J: TRBJ2-2
V: TRBV7-6
D: .
DNA: TGTGCCAGCAGCTTGGCTAGCGAGTACACCGGGGAGCTGTTTTTT
CDR3: CASSLASEYTGELFF

length: 18
size: .
J: TRBJ2-1
V: TRBV5-6
D: TRBD1
DNA: TGTGCCAGCAGCCCGGACAGGGGCCCACTAAGCTCCTACAATGAGCAGTTCTTC
CDR3: CASSPDRGPLSSYNEQFF

length: 16
size: .
J: TRBJ2-4
V: TRBV3-1/TRBV3-2
D: .
DNA: TGTGCCAGCAGCCAAGTTTCGACTTTGGGGGGAAACATTCAGTACTTC
CDR3: CASSQVSTLGGNIQYF

length: 17
size: .
J: TRBJ1-4
V: TRBV7-2
D: .
DNA: TGTGCCAGCAGCTTAGCGCTAGGAGGGGGGGGTGAGGAAAAACTGTTTTTT
CDR3: CASSLALGGGGEEKLFF

length: 12
size: .
J: TRBJ1-2
V: TRBV24-1
D: TRBD1
DNA: TGTGCCACCAGCCGGGACAGCTATGGCTACACCTTC
CDR3: CATSRDSYGYTF

length: 15
size: few
J: TRBJ2-1
V: TRBV28
D: .
DNA: TGTGCCAGCAGTCTCAGGGAGGCATTCTACAATGAGCAGTTCTTC
CDR3: CASSLREAFYNEQFF

length: 15
size: .
J: TRBJ2-7
V: TRBV5-5
D: TRBD1
DNA: TGTGCCAGCAGCAGAACAGGGGAAAGCTCCTACGAGCAGTACTTC
CDR3: CASSRTGESSYEQYF

length: 18
size: .
J: TRBJ2-3
V: TRBV5-1
D: TRBD2
DNA: TGCGCCAGCAGCTTGGGAGGACTAGCGGGAATGAGTCCAGATACGCAGTATTTT
CDR3: CASSLGGLAGMSPDTQYF

length: 14
size: .
J: TRBJ1-5
V: TRBV9
D: .
DNA: TGTGCCAGCAGCGTAGGCGGGGGTAATCAGCCCCAGCATTTT
CDR3: CASSVGGGNQPQHF

length: 14
size: .
J: TRBJ2-1
V: TRBV14
D: .
DNA: TGTGCCAGCAGCCTGCAAAGACTAGTCGGTGAGCAGTTCTTC
CDR3: CASSLQRLVGEQFF

length: 15
size: .
J: TRBJ2-7
V: TRBV18
D: TRBD1
DNA: TGTGCCAGCTCACTGGGACAGGGGGGTTCCTACGAGCAGTACTTC
CDR3: CASSLGQGGSYEQYF

length: 15
size: .
J: TRBJ2-1
V: TRBV5-8
D: TRBD1
DNA: TGTGCCAGCAGCTCCGGGACAGGACCCTACAATGAGCAGTTCTTC
CDR3: CASSSGTGPYNEQFF

length: 14
size: .
J: TRBJ2-3
V: TRBV21-1
D: .
DNA: TGTGCCAGCAGAACCGAGCGGGACACAGATACGCAGTATTTT
CDR3: CASRTERDTDTQYF

length: 21
size: once
J: TRBJ2-6
V: TRBV5-1
D: .
DNA: TGCGCGTCAGACTTAGGTTATCACCAGACAGTCTTGAGCTCTGGGGCCAACGTCCTGACTTTC
CDR3: CASDLGYHQTVLSSGANVLTF

length: 16
size: .
J: TRBJ1-3
V: TRBV7-6
D: TRBD1
DNA: TGTGCCAGCAGCTTATACGGGACAGCATCTGGAAACACCATATATTTT
CDR3: CASSLYGTASGNTIYF

length: 15
size: .
J: TRBJ2-1
V: TRBV28
D: TRBD2
DNA: TGTGCCACCGGACTAGCGGGAGGTTCCTACAATGAGCAGTTCTTC
CDR3: CATGLAGGSYNEQFF